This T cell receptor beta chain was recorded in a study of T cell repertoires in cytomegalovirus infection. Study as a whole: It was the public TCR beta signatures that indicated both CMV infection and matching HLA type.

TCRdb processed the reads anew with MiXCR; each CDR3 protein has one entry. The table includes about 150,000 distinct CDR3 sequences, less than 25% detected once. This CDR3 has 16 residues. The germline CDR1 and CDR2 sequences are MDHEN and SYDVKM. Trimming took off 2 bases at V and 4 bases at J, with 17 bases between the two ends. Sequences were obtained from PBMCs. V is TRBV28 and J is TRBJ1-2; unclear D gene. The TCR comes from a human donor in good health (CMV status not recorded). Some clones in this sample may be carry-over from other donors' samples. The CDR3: CASSLTRSAGFYGYTF. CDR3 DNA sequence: TGTGCCAGCAGTTTAACCCGCTCGGCAGGATTCTATGGCTACACCTTC.